One and the same sample provided the 13 T cell receptor beta chains below, sequenced in a study of naive CD8 T cells in extremely preterm neonates. Measured with immunoSEQ multiplex PCR; TCRdb has only the in-frame clones, and not every one. The sample holds a few thousand clones, almost 98% seen once. Elective cesarean births at roughly 35-43 weeks, without labor or membrane rupture, supplied the cord blood. Source material: naive CD8+ T cells from cord blood. The receptors originated from a newborn in good health.

This chain connects TRBV11-2 to TRBJ2-1; a weak D match, TRBD1 (7 bases). Germline V CDR1 and CDR2: SGHAT, FQNNGV. This CDR3 is built from 18 residues. Deletions cut 2 bases from V and 7 bases from J, with 24 bases between. As DNA, the CDR3 is TGTGCCAGCAGCTTATGGGGTGGTAGGGACAGCCGGGGGAATGAGCAGTTCTTC. Amino acids: CASSLWGGRDSRGNEQFF.

The chain has TRBV6-1 and TRBJ2-1; TRBD1 is a possible D gene (6 bases). Trimming stripped 5 bases from V and 8 bases from J, with 10 bases between. Germline V gene lookup returns CDR1 MNHNS and CDR2 SASEGT. The CDR3 has 12 residues. The CDR3 region is CASSTGYDEQFF. The CDR3 nucleotides are TGTGCCAGCAGTACAGGGTACGATGAGCAGTTCTTC.

The V gene is TRBV6-1, the J gene TRBJ1-1; possible D gene TRBD1, 5 bases. Trimming cost V 4 bases and J 4 bases, with 13 bases left between them. The CDR3 runs to 14 residues. CDR1 MNHNS and CDR2 SASEGT come from the germline V gene. The CDR3 loop reads CASSVRVGITEAFF. CDR3 in DNA: TGTGCCAGCAGTGTCAGGGTGGGTATCACTGAAGCTTTCTTT.

The chain has TRBV11-2 and TRBJ2-3; 8 bases are shared with TRBD2. V lost 5 bases and J lost 2; bases outside the gene matches: 18. Germline V gives CDR1 SGHAT, CDR2 FQNNGV. The CDR3 is 19 residues long. The CDR3 loop reads CASSLQRKPAGVVTDTQYF. The CDR3 DNA sequence: TGTGCCAGCAGCCTACAACGAAAGCCAGCGGGGGTGGTCACAGATACGCAGTATTTT.

This chain uses TRBV11-2 with TRBJ1-6; 8 bases align to TRBD1. CDR1 is SGHAT and CDR2 is FQNNGV in the germline V gene. The V segment lost 5 bases and the J segment 3 bases; nucleotides outside the gene matches: 6. The CDR3 sequence is 16 residues long. DNA for the CDR3: TGTGCCAGCAGCCCCGGGACAGGCCACTATAATTCACCCCTCCACTTT. Translation gives CASSPGTGHYNSPLHF.

The V call is TRBV11-2, the J call TRBJ1-2; 11 bases are shared with TRBD1. Per the germline V gene, CDR1 is SGHAT and CDR2 is FQNNGV. CDR3 length: 16 amino acids. The V gene end was trimmed by 3 bases and the J gene end by 2 bases; junction bases not matched to a gene: 5. CDR3 DNA sequence: TGTGCCAGCAGCTTCTCCGGACAGGGGGCGAACTATGGCTACACCTTC. It codes for CASSFSGQGANYGYTF.

The V and J genes are TRBV11-2 and TRBJ1-4, with 12 bases matching TRBD1. V shed 5 bases, J shed 5 bases, and the junction held 6 bases outside the gene matches. Per germline, CDR1 SGHAT and CDR2 FQNNGV. The CDR3 has 16 amino acids. CDR3 sequence reads: CASSQGQGAVNEKLFF. The CDR3 region has the DNA TGTGCCAGCAGCCAGGGACAGGGGGCAGTAAATGAAAAACTGTTTTTT.

The V gene is TRBV6-1, the J gene TRBJ1-5; 7 bases are a match to TRBD1. There are 15 residues in the CDR3. The V and J ends lost 3 bases and 7 bases, in that order; junction bases with no gene match: 9. The germline gives CDR1 MNHNS, CDR2 SASEGT. Here the CDR3 DNA reads TGTGCCAGCAGTGATGAGACAGGGTTTGGGCAGCCCCAGCATTTT. Encoded protein: CASSDETGFGQPQHF.

The DNA for the CDR3 is TGCGCCAGCAGCCAAGAGTCAGGGTACAATGAGCAGTTCTTC. It codes for CASSQESGYNEQFF. The rearrangement joins TRBV4-1 to TRBJ2-1, with D possibly being TRBD1 (5 bases). The CDR3 spans 14 residues. Germline V gene sequence: CDR1 MGHRA, CDR2 YSYEKL. The V and J ends lost 0 bases and 4 bases respectively, with 7 bases between them.

V usage is TRBV4-1 and J usage is TRBJ1-1, with 7 bases that match TRBD1. The CDR3 spans 17 residues. Germline values: CDR1 MGHRA, CDR2 YSYEKL. The V gene end was trimmed by 1 base and the J gene end by 6 bases; junction bases not matched to a gene: 14. The CDR3 nucleotides are TGCGCCAGCAGCCAAGTAGACAGGGTGGGGTCTGTCGCTGAAGCTTTCTTT. Residues: CASSQVDRVGSVAEAFF.

This clone was seen once. The chain joins TRBV30 to TRBJ2-1, with 7 positions matching TRBD2. Germline V gene data show CDR1 as GTSNPN and CDR2 as SVGIG (reference sequence). The CDR3 contains 13 residues. J was trimmed by 7 bases and V by 1 base; bases with no gene match: 4. DNA of the CDR3: TGTGCCTGGAGTGGGACTAGTATTAATGAGCAGTTCTTC. It specifies CAWSGTSINEQFF.

The chain employs TRBV30 and TRBJ2-1, with 11 bases aligning to TRBD2. Germline trimming cut 4 bases from V and 7 bases from J; bases unmatched to any gene: 9. This CDR3 contains 15 residues. Germline V lookup: CDR1 GTSNPN, CDR2 SVGIG (reference sequence). CDR3 DNA: TGTGCCTGGAACCTCGGGACTAGCGGCCAAAATGAGCAGTTCTTC. Its protein is CAWNLGTSGQNEQFF. Combining the CDR3 with reference TRBV30 and TRBJ2-1 gives the whole variable domain SQTIHQWPATLVQPVGSPLSLECTVEGTSNPNLYWYRQAAGRGLQLLFYSVGIGQISSEVPQNLSASRPQDRQFILSSKKLLLSDSGFYLCAWNLGTSGQNEQFFGPGTRLTVL.

The genes are TRBV2 and TRBJ2-1, with 12 bases that match TRBD2. With V trimmed by 7 bases and J by 6 bases, 7 bases remained unmatched. Per germline, CDR1 SNHLY and CDR2 FYNNEI. This CDR3 is built from 15 residues. This CDR3 is CASKGLAGGPNEQFF. For the CDR3, the DNA is TGTGCCAGCAAAGGGCTAGCGGGGGGGCCCAATGAGCAGTTCTTC. The variable domain in full, with the rest retrieved from reference TRBV2 and TRBJ2-1, is EPEVTQTPSHQVTQMGQEVILRCVPISNHLYFYWYRQILGQKVEFLVSFYNNEISEKSEIFDDQFSVERPDGSNFTLKIRSTKLEDSAMYFCASKGLAGGPNEQFFGPGTRLTVL.